This T cell receptor (beta chain) originates from a study of blood T cell repertoires in COVID-19. Germline V gives CDR1 GTSNPN, CDR2 SVGIG (reference sequence). Trimming took 5 bases from V and 4 from J, leaving 12 bases between them. The CDR3 is 13 amino acids. The method was immunoSEQ multiplex PCR; TCRdb's version includes in-frame clones alone and lacks a portion of them. The sample contains 360,000 or so clones, nearly 90% of which appear only once. This receptor was obtained from a young man with active or convalescent COVID-19. This chain joins TRBV30 and TRBJ2-1, with D possibly being TRBD2 (6 bases). The specimen was peripheral blood. The CDR3 protein is CAWLSSVYNEQFF. CDR3 coding DNA: TGTGCCTGGTTGTCTAGCGTTTACAATGAGCAGTTCTTC.